This T cell receptor beta chain appears in the sequencing data of a study of STAT5B mutations in CD4+ large granular lymphocyte leukemia. Buffy coats from healthy blood donors served as controls. The CDR3 spans 15 residues. The germline V and J ends were trimmed by 3 bases and 4 bases, with 16 bases remaining between them. Looked up from germline, CDR1 is SGDLS and CDR2 is YYNGEE. Original processing methods: The detection floor for productive clonotype frequency was 2.59 x 10-5. Assay: immunoSEQ multiplex PCR; the TCRdb copy retains only in-frame clones and omits some. V, J and clone size are those of that table, while D and trimming were read from the DNA. The sample includes about 48,000 clones, roughly three quarters of them seen just once. With respect to this clone: Its target is unknown.

Study results and limitations: Main leukemic clonotypes were patient-specific, but roughly 25% appeared at low frequency elsewhere. Top patient clones used TRBV06 genes more often: 8/27 versus 2/35 in controls.

The V call is TRBV9, the J call TRBJ1-2, with D perhaps TRBD1 (5 bases). The sequenced sample was CD4+ T cells from blood buffy coats. The clonotype originates from a human donor in good health. In DNA form, the CDR3 reads TGTGCCAGCAGCGGGCAGGGTGGCCAGGCCTATGGCTACACCTTC. Protein: CASSGQGGQAYGYTF.